The TCR beta chain described here comes from a study of T cell changes during pregnancy in multiple sclerosis. TCRdb's copy holds only in-frame clones and misses some; the assay was immunoSEQ multiplex PCR. The table shows around 43,000 clones, with about 94% occurring only once. The germline V gene encodes CDR1 MNHEY and CDR2 SMNVEV (reference sequence). The CDR3 runs 17 residues. Trimming cost V 4 bases and J 7 bases; bases outside gene matches: 12. The sample here was CD8+ T cells from peripheral blood mononuclear cells, taken after pregnancy. This chain connects TRBV27 to TRBJ2-3; TRBD2 aligns across 12 bases. This clonotype was sampled from a female donor with multiple sclerosis, enrolled in a pregnancy study. The CDR3 sequence: CASSSLRLAGEEYTQYF. The CDR3 DNA reads as TGTGCCAGCAGTTCCCTGAGACTAGCGGGAGAGGAATATACGCAGTATTTT.